This is a list of T cell receptor beta chains from one sample in a study of blood T cell repertoires in COVID-19. Sequencing used immunoSEQ multiplex PCR; TCRdb keeps in-frame clones, though not all of them. Seen here are 250,000 to 350,000 clones, about 82% observed once, and the top ten hold around 1.5%. Sequences were obtained from peripheral blood. The origin of the receptors is a woman aged 50 to 60 with acute or convalescent COVID-19. Each CDR3 is given with its conserved first and last residue. D genes are given only for firm matches. Not all rows give a size; the values are once, few, many and, for expanded clones, a class.

CDR3 protein	CDR3 DNA	J gene	D gene	V gene	clone size
CASSSRVNYGYTF	TGTGCCAGCAGCTCCAGGGTTAACTATGGCTACACCTTC	TRBJ1-2	-	TRBV7-9	-
CASSPLRVNSYEQYF	TGTGCCAGCTCACCACTCAGGGTCAACTCCTACGAGCAGTACTTC	TRBJ2-7	-	TRBV18	-
CASSFLGSGELFF	TGCGCCAGCAGCTTTCTAGGATCAGGGGAACTGTTTTTT	TRBJ1-4	-	TRBV5-1	-
CAFGGAHTGELFF	TGTGCTTTCGGGGGGGCGCATACCGGGGAGCTGTTTTTT	TRBJ2-2	TRBD2	TRBV10-3	-
CASSPSKGDEQYF	TGTGCCAGCAGCCCTTCTAAGGGGGATGAGCAGTACTTC	TRBJ2-7	-	TRBV7-2	-
CASSPLSNSGSNEKLFF	TGTGCCAGCTCACCACTTTCCAACTCCGGGTCTAATGAAAAACTGTTTTTT	TRBJ1-4	-	TRBV18	few
CASSFRGAADQPQHF	TGTGCCAGCAGCTTTCGGGGGGCGGCGGATCAGCCCCAGCATTTT	TRBJ1-5	-	TRBV5-5	few
CASSSPTGGVANIQYF	TGTGCCAGCAGCTCTCCGACGGGGGGCGTCGCAAACATTCAGTACTTC	TRBJ2-4	-	TRBV7-9	-
CASSQDQESSQGTEAFF	TGCGCCAGCAGCCAAGATCAGGAGAGTTCCCAGGGCACTGAAGCTTTCTTT	TRBJ1-1	-	TRBV4-1	-
CASNPRTSGGGTGELFF	TGTGCCAGCAACCCCCGGACTAGCGGGGGAGGCACCGGGGAGCTGTTTTTT	TRBJ2-2	TRBD2	TRBV27	-
CAFDRAGGSYNSPLHF	TGTGCCTTTGACAGGGCCGGGGGCTCCTATAATTCACCCCTCCACTTT	TRBJ1-6	TRBD1	TRBV30	-
CASTLGVQEGGFYGYTF	TGTGCCAGTACCTTAGGGGTACAGGAAGGGGGATTCTATGGCTACACCTTC	TRBJ1-2	-	TRBV19	-
CSVQPYGDSSQETQYF	TGCAGCGTCCAACCCTATGGGGACAGTTCACAAGAGACCCAGTACTTC	TRBJ2-5	TRBD1	TRBV29-1	-
CASRYPSGLAGVNDGELFF	TGCGCCAGCAGGTATCCGTCGGGACTAGCGGGAGTAAATGACGGGGAGCTGTTTTTT	TRBJ2-2	TRBD2	TRBV5-1	-
CASGRYEQYF	TGTGCCAGCGGGAGGTACGAGCAGTACTTC	TRBJ2-7	-	TRBV28	-
CASKGQYYGYTF	TGTGCCAGCAAGGGACAGTACTATGGCTACACCTTC	TRBJ1-2	TRBD1	TRBV6-5	-
CASNSVETGDNEQFF	TGCGCCAGCAATTCTGTAGAGACAGGGGACAATGAGCAGTTCTTC	TRBJ2-1	TRBD1	TRBV23-1	once
CASSQGSSTDTQYF	TGTGCCAGCTCACAGGGGTCTAGCACAGATACGCAGTATTTT	TRBJ2-3	-	TRBV18	-
CASSGLAGALYTDTQYF	TGTGCCAGTAGCGGACTAGCGGGAGCCCTTTACACAGATACGCAGTATTTT	TRBJ2-3	TRBD2	TRBV19	few
CASSSNRGQNSPLHF	TGTGCCAGTAGTTCCAACAGGGGACAAAATTCACCCCTCCACTTT	TRBJ1-6	TRBD1	TRBV19	-
CASSRGLAGHNEQFF	TGTGCCAGCTCCCGGGGGCTAGCGGGACACAATGAGCAGTTCTTC	TRBJ2-1	TRBD2	TRBV7-3	-
CASSPVPGLAASFEQYF	TGCGCCAGCAGCCCCGTCCCGGGACTAGCCGCGTCGTTCGAGCAGTACTTC	TRBJ2-7	TRBD2	TRBV5-1	-
CASSGLAGVRWDEQYF	TGTGCCAGCAGTGGACTAGCGGGAGTTAGATGGGACGAGCAGTACTTC	TRBJ2-7	TRBD2	TRBV28	-
CASKGAAGGPDTQYF	TGTGCCAGCAAGGGGGCCGCGGGAGGGCCAGATACGCAGTATTTT	TRBJ2-3	TRBD2	TRBV25-1	-
CASGSSYNEQFF	TGTGCCAGCGGGAGCTCCTACAATGAGCAGTTCTTC	TRBJ2-1	-	TRBV28	-
CASRSSGSYEQYF	TGTGCCAGCAGGTCTAGCGGGAGCTACGAGCAGTACTTC	TRBJ2-7	TRBD2	TRBV6-5	-
CASSSGTGVTEAFF	TGCGCCAGCAGCTCCGGGACAGGGGTCACTGAAGCTTTCTTT	TRBJ1-1	TRBD1	TRBV5-1	-